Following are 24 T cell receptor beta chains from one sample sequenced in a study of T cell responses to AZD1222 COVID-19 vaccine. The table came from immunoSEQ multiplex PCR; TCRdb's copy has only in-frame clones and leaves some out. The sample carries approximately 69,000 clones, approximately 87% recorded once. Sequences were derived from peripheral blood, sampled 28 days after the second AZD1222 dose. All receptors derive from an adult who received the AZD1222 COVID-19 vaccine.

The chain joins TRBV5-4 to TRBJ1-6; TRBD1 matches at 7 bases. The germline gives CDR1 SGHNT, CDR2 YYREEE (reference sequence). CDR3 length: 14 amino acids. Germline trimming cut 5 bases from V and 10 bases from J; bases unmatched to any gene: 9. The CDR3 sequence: CASRTGSPESPLHF. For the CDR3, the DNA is TGTGCCAGCAGGACAGGGTCCCCGGAATCACCCCTCCACTTT.

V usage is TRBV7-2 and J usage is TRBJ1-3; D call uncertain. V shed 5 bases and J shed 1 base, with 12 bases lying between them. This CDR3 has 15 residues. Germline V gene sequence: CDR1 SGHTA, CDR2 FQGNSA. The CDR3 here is CASSPEVGSGNTIYF. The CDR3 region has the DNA TGTGCCAGCAGCCCCGAGGTCGGGTCTGGAAACACCATATATTTT.

CDR3 loop: CASNLGTVNTEAFF. The CDR3 DNA is TGTGCCAGCAACCTTGGGACCGTGAACACTGAAGCTTTCTTT. V usage is TRBV2 and J usage is TRBJ1-1; perhaps TRBD1 as D (5 bases). V lost 7 bases and J lost 0, with 12 bases in between. CDR1 SNHLY and CDR2 FYNNEI come from the germline V gene. The CDR3 covers 14 residues.

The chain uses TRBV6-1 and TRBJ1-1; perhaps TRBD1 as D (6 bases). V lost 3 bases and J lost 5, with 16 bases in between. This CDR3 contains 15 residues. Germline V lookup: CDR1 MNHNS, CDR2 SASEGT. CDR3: CASSDSRGAWTEAFF. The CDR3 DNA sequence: TGTGCCAGCAGTGACAGTAGGGGGGCTTGGACTGAAGCTTTCTTT.

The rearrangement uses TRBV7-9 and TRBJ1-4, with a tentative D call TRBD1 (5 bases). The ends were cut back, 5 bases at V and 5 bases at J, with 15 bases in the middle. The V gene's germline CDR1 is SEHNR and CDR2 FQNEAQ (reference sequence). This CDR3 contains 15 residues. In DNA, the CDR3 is TGTGCCAGCAGCACCACCGGGGGGAGAAATGAAAAACTGTTTTTT. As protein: CASSTTGGRNEKLFF.

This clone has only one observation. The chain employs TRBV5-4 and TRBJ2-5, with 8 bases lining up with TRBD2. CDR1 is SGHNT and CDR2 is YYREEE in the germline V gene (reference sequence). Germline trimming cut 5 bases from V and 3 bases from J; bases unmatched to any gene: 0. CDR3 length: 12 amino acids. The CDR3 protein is CASRGLEETQYF. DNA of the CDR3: TGTGCCAGCAGGGGACTAGAAGAGACCCAGTACTTC.

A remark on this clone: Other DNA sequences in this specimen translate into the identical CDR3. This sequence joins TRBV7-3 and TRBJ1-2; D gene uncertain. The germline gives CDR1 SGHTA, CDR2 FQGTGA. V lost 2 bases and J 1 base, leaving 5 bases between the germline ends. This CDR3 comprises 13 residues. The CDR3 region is CASSLDGNYGYTF. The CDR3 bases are TGTGCCAGCAGCTTAGACGGTAACTATGGCTACACCTTC.

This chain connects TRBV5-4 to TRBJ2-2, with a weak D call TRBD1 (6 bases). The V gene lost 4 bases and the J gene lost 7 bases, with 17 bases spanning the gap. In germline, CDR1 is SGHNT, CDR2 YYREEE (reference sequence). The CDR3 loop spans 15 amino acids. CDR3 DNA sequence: TGTGCCAGCAGCCCACCCCCAGGGGTAGGCGGGGAGCTGTTTTTT. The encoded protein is CASSPPPGVGGELFF.

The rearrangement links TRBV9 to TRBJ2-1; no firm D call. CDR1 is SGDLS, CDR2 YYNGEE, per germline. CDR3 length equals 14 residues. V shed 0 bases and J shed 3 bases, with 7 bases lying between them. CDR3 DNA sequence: TGTGCCAGCAGCGTAGATGGGTACTACAATGAGCAGTTCTTC. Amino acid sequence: CASSVDGYYNEQFF.

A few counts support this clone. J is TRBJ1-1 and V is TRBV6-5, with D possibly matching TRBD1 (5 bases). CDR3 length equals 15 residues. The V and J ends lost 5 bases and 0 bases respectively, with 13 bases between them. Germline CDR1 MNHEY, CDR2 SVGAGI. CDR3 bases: TGTGCCAGCAGTCCCCCGAGGGGAGTGAACACTGAAGCTTTCTTT. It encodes CASSPPRGVNTEAFF.

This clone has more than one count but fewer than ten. The CDR3 is CASSEALGRESYEQYF. In DNA, the CDR3 is TGTGCCAGCAGTGAAGCCTTAGGAAGGGAAAGCTACGAGCAGTACTTC. The chain uses TRBV6-1 and TRBJ2-7; no clear D. Trimming left V 0 bases short and J 3 bases short, with 15 bases between. Germline lookup yields CDR1 MNHNS and CDR2 SASEGT. The CDR3 totals 16 residues.

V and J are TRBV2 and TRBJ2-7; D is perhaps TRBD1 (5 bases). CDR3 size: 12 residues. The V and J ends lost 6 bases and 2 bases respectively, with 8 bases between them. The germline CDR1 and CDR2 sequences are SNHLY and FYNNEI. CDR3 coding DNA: TGTGCCAGCAGACAGGACGCCTACGAGCAGTACTTC. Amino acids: CASRQDAYEQYF.

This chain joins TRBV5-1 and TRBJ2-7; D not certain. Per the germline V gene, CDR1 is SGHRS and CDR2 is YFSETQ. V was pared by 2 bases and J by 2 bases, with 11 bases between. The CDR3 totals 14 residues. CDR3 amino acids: CASSLVTNPYEQYF. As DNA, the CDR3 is TGCGCCAGCAGCTTAGTCACCAACCCCTACGAGCAGTACTTC.

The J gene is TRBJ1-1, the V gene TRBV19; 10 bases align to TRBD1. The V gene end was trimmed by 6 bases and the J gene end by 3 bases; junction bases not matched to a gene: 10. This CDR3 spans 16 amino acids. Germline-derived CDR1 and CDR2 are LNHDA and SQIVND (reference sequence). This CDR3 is CASSGTGAALYTEAFF. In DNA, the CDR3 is TGTGCCAGTAGCGGGACAGGGGCGGCCCTTTACACTGAAGCTTTCTTT.

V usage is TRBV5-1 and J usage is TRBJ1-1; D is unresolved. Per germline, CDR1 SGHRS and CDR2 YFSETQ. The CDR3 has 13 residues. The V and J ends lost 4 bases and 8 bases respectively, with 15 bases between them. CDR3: CASSTDVGFEAFF. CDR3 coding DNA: TGCGCCAGCAGCACGGATGTCGGCTTCGAAGCTTTCTTT.

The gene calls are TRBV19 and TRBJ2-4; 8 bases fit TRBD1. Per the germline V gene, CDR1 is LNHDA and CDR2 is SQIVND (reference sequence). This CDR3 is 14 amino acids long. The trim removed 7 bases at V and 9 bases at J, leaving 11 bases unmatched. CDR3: CASNTGTGPTIQYF. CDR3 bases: TGTGCCAGTAACACCGGGACAGGACCCACCATTCAGTACTTC.

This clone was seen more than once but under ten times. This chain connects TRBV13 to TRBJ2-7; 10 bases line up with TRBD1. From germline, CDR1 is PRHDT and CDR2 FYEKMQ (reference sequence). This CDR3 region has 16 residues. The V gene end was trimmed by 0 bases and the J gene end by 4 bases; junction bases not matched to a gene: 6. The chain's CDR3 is CASSLGGQGTWYEQYF. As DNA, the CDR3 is TGTGCCAGCAGCTTAGGGGGACAGGGGACATGGTACGAGCAGTACTTC.

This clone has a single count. For the CDR3, the DNA is TGCAGCGTTCGGACTAATGAAAAACTGTTTTTT. It is translated as CSVRTNEKLFF. The J gene is TRBJ1-4, the V gene TRBV29-1; D unresolved. The CDR3 runs 11 residues. Trimming stripped 5 bases from V and 2 bases from J, with 3 bases between. Germline CDR1 reads SQVTM; CDR2 reads ANQGSEA.

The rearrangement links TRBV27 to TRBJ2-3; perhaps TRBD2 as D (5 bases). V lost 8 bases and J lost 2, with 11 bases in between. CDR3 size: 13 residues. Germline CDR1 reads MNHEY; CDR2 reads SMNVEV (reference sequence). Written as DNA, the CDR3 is TGTGCCAGCGGGCTAGCTACCACAGATACGCAGTATTTT. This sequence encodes CASGLATTDTQYF.

The CDR3 nucleotides are TGTGCTAGTGGGGTGACAGGGAGGGGAAACACCATATATTTT. Translation: CASGVTGRGNTIYF. The chain has TRBV12-5 and TRBJ1-3, with 7 bases aligning to TRBD1. CDR1 LGHNT and CDR2 FRNRAP come from the germline V gene. This CDR3 is built from 14 residues. V shed 6 bases and J 4 bases; nucleotides not matched to a gene: 6. The full variable domain, completed using reference TRBV12-5 and TRBJ1-3, is DARVTQTPRHKVTEMGQEVTMRCQPILGHNTVFWYRQTMMQGLELLAYFRNRAPLDDSGMPKDRFSAEMPDATLATLKIQPSEPRDSAVYFCASGVTGRGNTIYFGEGSWLTVV.

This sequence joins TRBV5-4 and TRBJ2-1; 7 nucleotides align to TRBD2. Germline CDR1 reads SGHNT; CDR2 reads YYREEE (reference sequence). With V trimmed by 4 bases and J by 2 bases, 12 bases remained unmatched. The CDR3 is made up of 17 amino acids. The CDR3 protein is CASSTEAGTNTYNEQFF. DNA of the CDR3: TGTGCCAGCAGCACTGAGGCCGGGACTAACACCTACAATGAGCAGTTCTTC.

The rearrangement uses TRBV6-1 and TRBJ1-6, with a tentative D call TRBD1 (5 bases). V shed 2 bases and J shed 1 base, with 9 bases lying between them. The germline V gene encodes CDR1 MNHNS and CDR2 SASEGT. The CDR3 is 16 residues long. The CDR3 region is CASSEFGGSYNSPLHF. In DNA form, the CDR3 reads TGTGCCAGCAGTGAATTCGGGGGTTCCTATAATTCACCCCTCCACTTT.

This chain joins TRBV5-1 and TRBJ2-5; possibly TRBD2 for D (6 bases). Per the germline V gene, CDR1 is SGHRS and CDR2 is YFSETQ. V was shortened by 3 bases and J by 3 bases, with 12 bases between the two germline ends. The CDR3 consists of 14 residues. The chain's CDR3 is CASSSGGTEETQYF. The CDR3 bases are TGCGCCAGCAGCTCCGGAGGGACTGAAGAGACCCAGTACTTC.

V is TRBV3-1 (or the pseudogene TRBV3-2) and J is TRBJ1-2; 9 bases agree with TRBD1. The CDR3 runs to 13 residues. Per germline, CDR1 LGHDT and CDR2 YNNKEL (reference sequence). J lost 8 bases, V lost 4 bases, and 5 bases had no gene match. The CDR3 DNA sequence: TGTGCCAGCAGCCCACAGGGGGCGGGGGGCTACACCTTC. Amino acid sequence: CASSPQGAGGYTF.